This record covers a single T cell receptor (beta chain). This specimen belongs to a study of blood T cell repertoires in COVID-19. The CDR3 loop spans 15 amino acids. Trimming took off 6 bases at V and 0 bases at J, with 12 bases between the two ends. Germline V gives CDR1 MNHEY, CDR2 SVGEGT. Profiled with immunoSEQ multiplex PCR; TCRdb holds only in-frame clones, not every one. The sample consists of roughly 280,000 clones, 86% of them appearing once. The sequencing input was peripheral blood. The clonotype was recovered from a young man with active or convalescent COVID-19. The chain employs TRBV6-2 or TRBV6-3 and TRBJ1-5, with D perhaps matching TRBD1 (5 bases). The CDR3, as DNA: TGTGCCAGCAGCCACGAAGACAGTAGCAATCAGCCCCAGCATTTT. The encoded protein is CASSHEDSSNQPQHF.